A single sample gave rise to the 6 T cell receptor beta chains below, sequenced in a study of shared clonotypes between healthy human individuals. Generated by immunoSEQ multiplex PCR, the TCRdb table keeps only in-frame clones and is missing some. The table shows around 1.1 million clones, with around 82% occurring only once. Input material: memory CD4+ T cells from PBMCs. As for subset: CD45RA-negative fraction. The receptor source for this set is a man younger than 30 in good health. Some clones in this sample may be carry-over from other donors' samples.

On this clone itself: The junction departs from germline at one end; a sequencing error may be responsible. The chain employs TRBV5-1 and TRBJ1-1, with D possibly being TRBD1 (5 bases). This CDR3 contains 14 residues. Germline V lookup: CDR1 SGHRS, CDR2 YFSETQ. The CDR3 sequence: CVSRSSGGNTEAFF. DNA for the CDR3: TGCGTCAGCAGGTCCAGCGGGGGGAACACTGAAGCTTTCTTT.

This clone was seen more than once but under ten times. J is TRBJ2-1 and V is TRBV5-4, with D possibly TRBD2 on 6 matching bases. V was clipped by 4 bases and J by 2 bases, with 13 bases between them. This CDR3 has 15 residues. In germline, CDR1 is SGHNT, CDR2 YYREEE (reference sequence). This CDR3 is CASSLGGKAYNEQFF. As DNA, the CDR3 is TGTGCCAGCAGCCTTGGAGGGAAAGCCTACAATGAGCAGTTCTTC.

V is TRBV28 and J is TRBJ1-5; TRBD1 matches at 8 bases. This CDR3 has 15 amino acids. Germline CDR1 MDHEN, CDR2 SYDVKM. V lost 6 bases, J lost 5 bases, and 9 bases stayed unmatched. The CDR3 DNA reads TGTGCCAGCAGGCCAATGACAGGGGATTATCAGCCCCAGCATTTT. This codes for CASRPMTGDYQPQHF.

V usage is TRBV6-6 and J usage is TRBJ2-7, with D perhaps matching TRBD1 or TRBD2 (7 bases each). The V gene's germline CDR1 is MNHNY and CDR2 SVGAGI (reference sequence). The CDR3 is 14 amino acids. V dropped 4 bases and J dropped 4 bases, with 14 bases sitting between them. CDR3 residues: CASSSHQGGYEQYF. CDR3 DNA: TGTGCCAGCAGTTCCCATCAGGGGGGGTACGAGCAGTACTTC.

The chain uses TRBV7-9 and TRBJ2-2; TRBD2 matches 9 bases. Germline lookup yields CDR1 SEHNR and CDR2 FQNEAQ (reference sequence). The V gene end was trimmed by 5 bases and the J gene end by 0 bases; junction bases not matched to a gene: 10. This CDR3 region has 18 residues. The CDR3 sequence is CASSPRAGGLANTGELFF. The CDR3 region has the DNA TGTGCCAGCAGCCCCAGAGCGGGAGGCCTCGCGAACACCGGGGAGCTGTTTTTT.

J is TRBJ2-7 and V is TRBV7-2, with D maybe TRBD2 (7 bases). The CDR3 covers 15 residues. The V gene's germline CDR1 is SGHTA and CDR2 FQGNSA. Trimming stripped 7 bases from V and 3 bases from J, with 19 bases between. CDR3 nucleotides: TGTGCCAGCACCCTTAGGGGGGGCCGCGACTACGAGCAGTACTTC. Protein product: CASTLRGGRDYEQYF.